The clone carrying this T cell receptor beta chain was found a few times. Antigen specificity is unknown. Semi-nested PCR with Nested Universal Primer A followed constant-region reverse priming of full-length variable regions. TCRdb re-called the 5' RACE reads with MiXCR, one entry per CDR3 protein. The sample lists 40,000 to 65,000 distinct CDR3 sequences; roughly 22% were seen once. Study-wide results and limits: The TCR gene usage of tumor memory CD4+ T cells clustered together with blood and lymph node memory CD4+ cells and with lymph node naive CD4+ cells. Greatest tumor Treg TCR overlap was with tumor naive CD4+ cells.

Purified naive CD4+ T cells were depleted of CD25+ Tregs. Trimming stripped 3 bases from V and 2 bases from J, with 4 bases between. Germline loops: CDR1 ENHRY, CDR2 SYGVKD. The CDR3 runs 12 residues. The chain links TRBV10-3 to TRBJ2-5; D remains ambiguous. This TCR was recovered from a female donor with breast cancer. The material sequenced was tumor-infiltrating naive CD4+ T cells sorted from the breast tumor. As to subset: naive CD4+ T cells, CD4+CD45RA+CD25-. DNA for the CDR3: TGTGCCATCAGTGACAGGCAAGAGACCCAGTACTTC. It specifies CAISDRQETQYF.